The TCR beta chain under discussion was sequenced for a study of blood T cell repertoires in COVID-19. Here immunoSEQ multiplex PCR was the method, and the copy in TCRdb shows in-frame clones only, minus some. The top ten clones hold 1% to 1.5% of a sample with around 380,000 clones, 80% to 90% of them seen once. Symptom resolution, clearance, or two negative PCRs marked the recovered donors of Cohort 3. The specimen was PBMCs or T cells enriched from blood (not recorded which). This clonotype originated in a man aged 30 to 39 who had recovered from COVID-19.

This CDR3 is CASSLLRGYTF. The CDR3 DNA is TGTGCCAGCAGCTTACTGAGGGGCTACACCTTC. This sequence joins TRBV7-9 and TRBJ1-2, with unresolved D. Germline V gene lookup returns CDR1 SEHNR and CDR2 FQNEAQ (reference sequence). Trimming cost V 2 bases and J 8 bases, with 6 bases left between them. The CDR3 spans 11 residues.